These 16 T cell receptor beta chains originate from one sample sequenced in a study of blood T cell repertoires in COVID-19. This table comes from immunoSEQ multiplex PCR, and its TCRdb copy is limited to in-frame clones, with some not included. The data contain over 250,000 clones, roughly 90% of them singletons. What was sequenced was PBMCs or T cells enriched from blood (not recorded which). The receptors shown here come from a woman aged 55-70 years who had recovered from COVID-19.

J is TRBJ2-1 and V is TRBV11-2; 7 positions agree with TRBD2. The CDR3 extends over 15 amino acids. The germline V gene has CDR1 SGHAT and CDR2 FQNNGV. Losses at the gene ends were 5 bases for V and 4 bases for J; bases not matched to a gene: 8. Here the CDR3 DNA reads TGTGCCAGCAGCCGCCGGGACTACTTATACAATGAGCAGTTCTTC. It encodes CASSRRDYLYNEQFF. Variable domain in full (rest from reference TRBV11-2 and TRBJ2-1): EAGVAQSPRYKIIEKRQSVAFWCNPISGHATLYWYQQILGQGPKLLIQFQNNGVVDDSQLPKDRFSAERLKGVDSTLKIQPAKLEDSAVYLCASSRRDYLYNEQFFGPGTRLTVL.

The rearrangement joins TRBV4-1 to TRBJ1-1, with unresolved D. V shed 1 base and J shed 8 bases, with 8 bases lying between them. Germline V gene lookup returns CDR1 MGHRA and CDR2 YSYEKL. This CDR3 has 12 amino acids. The CDR3 DNA is TGCGCCAGCAGCCAAGGTCTAAGAGAAGCTTTCTTT. Amino acids: CASSQGLREAFF.

The gene calls are TRBV11-2 and TRBJ2-1; perhaps TRBD2 as D (7 bases). V shed 1 base and J shed 8 bases, with 15 bases lying between them. The CDR3 runs 15 residues. CDR1 and CDR2 from the germline V gene are SGHAT and FQNNGV. The CDR3 sequence is CASSLGGGGPYEQFF. CDR3 DNA: TGTGCCAGCAGCTTAGGAGGGGGGGGGCCGTATGAGCAGTTCTTC.

This chain uses TRBV7-3 with TRBJ1-6, with 11 bases identical to TRBD1. Germline V CDR1 and CDR2: SGHTA, FQGTGA. The CDR3 consists of 16 residues. Unmatched junction bases numbered 2, after V lost 1 base and J lost 6 bases. The CDR3 DNA follows: TGTGCCAGCAGCTTAATCGGGACAGGGGGTAATTCACCCCTCCACTTT. It encodes CASSLIGTGGNSPLHF.

This clone was seen a single time. V usage is TRBV30 and J usage is TRBJ1-4, with 9 bases fitting TRBD1. Per the germline V gene, CDR1 is GTSNPN and CDR2 is SVGIG (reference sequence). Unmatched junction bases numbered 6, after V lost 0 bases and J lost 4 bases. There are 16 residues in the CDR3. The CDR3 bases are TGTGCCTGGAGTGTAGGGGGGACAGGGAGTAATGAAAAACTGTTTTTT. Translating it yields CAWSVGGTGSNEKLFF.

The J gene is TRBJ2-2, the V gene TRBV29-1; 9 bases match TRBD2. The CDR3 contains 14 residues. V shed 7 bases, J shed 5 bases, and the junction held 8 bases outside the gene matches. Germline V lookup: CDR1 SQVTM, CDR2 ANQGSEA. The CDR3 DNA is TGCAGCGCCGGAGGGAGCGGGAGGACCGGGGAGCTGTTTTTT. Its protein is CSAGGSGRTGELFF.

V is TRBV2 and J is TRBJ1-1; D is unclear. CDR3 length equals 11 residues. Germline loops: CDR1 SNHLY, CDR2 FYNNEI. Trimming cost V 6 bases and J 8 bases, with 10 bases left between them. CDR3 coding DNA: TGTGCCAGCAGCCAAGGAGGGGAAGCTTTCTTT. Translated, it gives CASSQGGEAFF.

The chain couples TRBV3-1 (or the pseudogene TRBV3-2) to TRBJ2-2; 11 nucleotides align to TRBD2. The CDR3 loop spans 16 amino acids. V lost 4 bases, J lost 4 bases, and 5 bases stayed unmatched. Per germline, CDR1 LGHDT and CDR2 YNNKEL (reference sequence). The CDR3 reads CASSRAGTSGTGELFF. The CDR3 bases are TGTGCCAGCAGCCGGGCAGGGACTAGCGGCACCGGGGAGCTGTTTTTT.

This rearrangement joins TRBV7-8 to TRBJ2-1; the match to TRBD2 covers 14 bases. Trimming at V came to 6 bases and at J to 2 bases, leaving 15 bases not matched to a gene. Germline V gene lookup returns CDR1 SGHVS and CDR2 FQNEAQ. The CDR3 has 20 residues. CDR3: CASSRGTSGSARGAYNEQFF. As DNA, the CDR3 is TGTGCCAGCAGTCGTGGGACTAGCGGGAGCGCCAGGGGGGCCTACAATGAGCAGTTCTTC.

J is TRBJ2-7 and V is TRBV3-1 (or the pseudogene TRBV3-2), with 9 nucleotides matching TRBD2. This CDR3 region has 15 residues. The germline V gene has CDR1 LGHDT and CDR2 YNNKEL (reference sequence). V lost 0 bases and J lost 6; bases outside the gene matches: 6. The CDR3 region has the DNA TGTGCCAGCAGCCAAGAACCAGCGGGAGGTCTCGAGCAGTACTTC. Protein product: CASSQEPAGGLEQYF.

The J gene is TRBJ2-7, the V gene TRBV6-5; 7 nucleotides align to TRBD2. The CDR3 consists of 15 residues. Germline trimming cut 3 bases from V and 0 bases from J; bases unmatched to any gene: 5. Germline CDR1 MNHEY, CDR2 SVGAGI. The CDR3 loop is CASSYSGRDSYEQYF. Written as DNA, the CDR3 is TGTGCCAGCAGTTATTCAGGGAGGGACTCCTACGAGCAGTACTTC.

The chain employs TRBV19 and TRBJ1-2; 11 nucleotides align to TRBD1. This CDR3 region has 15 residues. V was pared by 8 bases and J by 6 bases, with 11 bases of the junction left unmatched. CDR1 and CDR2 from the germline V gene are LNHDA and SQIVND (reference sequence). The CDR3 region is CASFYGQGAANGYTF. Written as DNA, the CDR3 is TGTGCCAGTTTTTATGGACAGGGGGCGGCGAATGGCTACACCTTC.

The V and J genes are TRBV28 and TRBJ1-2, with D hard to call. CDR1 and CDR2 from the germline V gene are MDHEN and SYDVKM. Trimming stripped 6 bases from V and 8 bases from J, with 13 bases between. This CDR3 has 12 residues. This CDR3 is CASSFQPRGYTF. For the CDR3, the DNA is TGTGCCAGCAGCTTTCAACCCCGGGGCTACACCTTC.

The chain is built from TRBV3-1 (or the pseudogene TRBV3-2) and TRBJ2-7; 9 nucleotides agree with TRBD2. Germline V lookup: CDR1 LGHDT, CDR2 YNNKEL (reference sequence). Trimming removed 2 bases from V and 6 bases from J; junction bases left unmatched: 8. This CDR3 is built from 15 residues. CDR3 region: CASSQLSGRWGEQYF. As DNA, the CDR3 is TGTGCCAGCAGCCAATTAAGCGGGAGGTGGGGCGAGCAGTACTTC.

V is TRBV5-6 and J is TRBJ2-1; 7 positions agree with TRBD2. The CDR3 sequence is 16 residues long. V was clipped by 1 base and J by 4 bases; unmatched bases: 8. Germline values: CDR1 SGHDT, CDR2 YYEEEE. Here the CDR3 DNA reads TGTGCCAGCAGCTTGTTGTCTAGCGGTGGGTACAATGAGCAGTTCTTC. It yields the protein CASSLLSSGGYNEQFF.

V usage is TRBV2 and J usage is TRBJ2-1, with TRBD2 matching 7 bases. Germline assignment: CDR1 SNHLY and CDR2 FYNNEI. The CDR3 is made up of 14 amino acids. Losses at the gene ends were 6 bases for V and 0 bases for J; bases not matched to a gene: 2. DNA for the CDR3: TGTGCCAGCAGCGGGGAGGGCTCCTACAATGAGCAGTTCTTC. Translated, it gives CASSGEGSYNEQFF.